This T cell receptor beta chain is drawn from a study of T cell responses to AZD1222 COVID-19 vaccine. As for this clone: Its antigen is unidentified.

Findings and limits, study-wide: Nearly half of spike-specific TCRs reportedly target variant regions that are unmutated in the B.1.351 and B.1.1.7 variants.

Assay: immunoSEQ multiplex PCR; the TCRdb copy retains only in-frame clones and omits some. The sample records some 200,000 clones, about 87% being singletons. The CDR3 is 14 residues long. From germline, CDR1 is SGDLS and CDR2 YYNGEE. The V segment lost 4 bases and the J segment 3 bases; nucleotides outside the gene matches: 3. Source: peripheral blood, taken on day 0 of AZD1222 vaccination. This sequence joins TRBV9 and TRBJ1-4; 7 nucleotides line up with TRBD1. This receptor was obtained from an adult in good health. CDR3 nucleotides: TGTGCCAGCAGCCCAGGGGGGGCTAATGAAAAACTGTTTTTT. Amino acid sequence: CASSPGGANEKLFF.